A single sample gave rise to the 8 T cell receptor beta chains below, sequenced in a study of vaccination and CD4 T cells after COVID-19. No cognate antigen is known for these TCRs. The Oncomine TCR Beta short-read assay was applied to DNA of cultured CD4+ T cells. TCRdb re-analysed the PCR reads in MiXCR, keeping a single row per CDR3 protein. The sample holds roughly 16,000 distinct CDR3 sequences, less than 65% seen once. Treatment described: approximately 11-day PBMC culture with coronavirus spike peptide pools or control peptides (ViraFEST assay). Sequencing input: CD4+ T cells from blood, cultured in vitro. The source of these receptors is a human donor who had recovered from COVID-19.

The chain couples TRBV6-2 or TRBV6-3 to TRBJ2-3; D call uncertain. The CDR3 is 15 amino acids. V lost 0 bases to trimming and J lost 0 bases, with 7 bases between them. Germline V gene data show CDR1 as MNHEY and CDR2 as SVGEGT. The CDR3 here is CASSYSDGSTDTQYF. In nucleotides, the CDR3 is TGTGCCAGCAGTTACTCGGACGGGAGCACAGATACGCAGTATTTT.

The chain joins TRBV10-3 to TRBJ1-5, with 8 positions matching TRBD1. The germline gives CDR1 ENHRY, CDR2 SYGVKD. The CDR3 contains 15 residues. CDR3 amino acids: CATRSADRGLGAQHF. CDR3 coding DNA: TGTGCTACCAGAAGTGCCGACAGGGGACTAGGGGCCCAGCATTTT.

DNA of the CDR3: TGTGCCAGCAGCTTACAATGGAGGGAGTACGGGACAAGGGATTACGAGCAGTACTTC. It specifies CASSLQWREYGTRDYEQYF. V and J are TRBV11-2 and TRBJ2-7; D may be TRBD1 or TRBD2 (6 bases each). This CDR3 is 19 amino acids long. Germline V gene data show CDR1 as SGHAT and CDR2 as FQNNGV. V lost 2 bases and J 4 bases, leaving 27 bases between the germline ends.

The V call is TRBV5-6, the J call TRBJ2-7; TRBD2 is a possible D gene (6 bases). V was trimmed by 4 bases and J by 3 bases, leaving 11 bases between them. The CDR3 contains 13 residues. Germline values: CDR1 SGHDT, CDR2 YYEEEE. The CDR3 is CASSRDGGYEQYF. The CDR3 DNA reads TGTGCCAGCAGCCGGGACGGGGGCTACGAGCAGTACTTC.

The rearrangement uses TRBV20-1 and TRBJ2-3, with 10 bases fitting TRBD2. V gave up 6 bases and J gave up 2 bases; unmatched junction bases: 8. CDR1 is DFQATT, CDR2 SNEGSKA, per germline (reference sequence). CDR3 length equals 15 residues. The CDR3 sequence is CSARSGTSATDTQYF. The CDR3 bases are TGCAGTGCCAGAAGCGGGACTAGCGCCACAGATACGCAGTATTTT.

In this sample, this clonotype turned up a few times. This chain joins TRBV24-1 and TRBJ1-2; 8 bases are a match to TRBD1. CDR1 and CDR2 from the germline V gene are KGHDR and SFDVKD. The length of the CDR3 is 18 residues. After removal of 1 base from V and 3 bases from J, the junction contained 12 bases not matched to a gene. CDR3 DNA: TGTGCCACCAGTGATTTTGGCGGACAGGGCCCGGGTTACTATGGCTACACCTTC. It yields the protein CATSDFGGQGPGYYGYTF.

V is TRBV12-3 or TRBV12-4 and J is TRBJ1-5; D gene ambiguous. The V end lost 2 bases, the J end lost 2 bases, and 7 bases lay between the germline ends. The CDR3 runs to 14 residues. In nucleotides, the CDR3 is TGTGCCAGCAGTTTAAGATTCCGCAATCAGCCCCAGCATTTT. This translates into CASSLRFRNQPQHF.

This sequence joins TRBV20-1 and TRBJ2-3, with 9 bases aligning to TRBD1. Germline CDR1 is DFQATT and CDR2 is SNEGSKA (reference sequence). After removal of 3 bases from V and 0 bases from J, the junction contained 7 bases not matched to a gene. CDR3 length equals 16 residues. The CDR3 is CSASSDRGGSTDTQYF. CDR3 nucleotides: TGCAGTGCTAGTTCGGACAGGGGAGGTAGCACAGATACGCAGTATTTT.